This entry lists 8 T cell receptor beta chains sequenced from one sample in a study of post-analysis software for immune sequencing data. Regarding the study as a whole: Four to six TRBV segments appeared more often in patients than in controls, and TRBV5-6, TRBV5-1 and TRBV20-1 were among these.

TCR beta cDNA libraries included unique molecular identifiers. MiXCR, applied by TCRdb to the PCR reads, yields one record per CDR3 protein. This repertoire shows hundreds of thousands of distinct CDR3 sequences, 30% to 40% found once; its top ten account for under 9%. For these receptors, no antigen is known. The specimen was blood. These receptors all come from a girl aged 2-15 years with multiple sclerosis.

In its sample, this clonotype was seen once. This rearrangement joins TRBV12-3 or TRBV12-4 to TRBJ2-6; D gene unclear. The CDR3 spans 12 residues. Trimming removed 11 bases at V and 4 bases at J, with 9 bases between. The chain's CDR3 is CAGMSGANVLTF. CDR3 sequence (DNA): TGTGCCGGCATGTCCGGGGCCAACGTCCTGACTTTC.

V gene TRBV20-1 combines with J gene TRBJ2-1; the D gene is possibly TRBD2 (6 bases). V lost 2 bases, J lost 4 bases, and 18 bases lay in between. Germline CDR1 reads DFQATT; CDR2 reads SNEGSKA (reference sequence). This CDR3 is built from 16 residues. The CDR3 nucleotides are TGCAGTGCTAGAACCCCCACGGGGGTCACATACAATGAGCAGTTCTTC. Its translation is CSARTPTGVTYNEQFF.

The sample holds a few counts of this clonotype. The chain joins TRBV27 to TRBJ2-4, with TRBD2 identical over 9 bases. The J call could be wrong; TRBJ2-7 is a better fit for the DNA end. The CDR3 contains 12 residues. CDR1 is MNHEY and CDR2 is SMNVEV in the germline V gene (reference sequence). The CDR3 DNA sequence: TGTGCCAGCTCTAGCGGGAATTACGAGCAGTACTTC. The encoded protein is CASSSGNYEQYF.

The chain links TRBV7-3 to TRBJ2-1, with TRBD2 matching over 7 bases. CDR3 length: 13 residues. Germline V gene sequence: CDR1 SGHTA, CDR2 FQGTGA. The ends lost 4 bases at V and 6 bases at J; junction bases unmatched: 3. CDR3 DNA sequence: TGTGCCAGCAGCTCTGGGGGGGGCAATGAGCAGTTCTTC. Translation gives CASSSGGGNEQFF.

A note on this clonotype: A junction end diverges from the germline sequence, so it may reflect a read error. V usage is TRBV7-7 and J usage is TRBJ2-1; 8 bases line up with TRBD2. The CDR3 is 18 residues long. Germline V gene sequence: CDR1 SSHAT, CDR2 FNYEAQ (reference sequence). The CDR3 spells CASSLVAGGRPMGDEQFF. In nucleotides, the CDR3 is TGTGCTAGCAGCTTAGTCGCGGGAGGACGACCTATGGGGGATGAGCAGTTCTTC.

J is TRBJ2-1 and V is TRBV7-2, with a tentative D call TRBD2 (5 bases). Germline values: CDR1 SGHTA, CDR2 FQGNSA. Trimming took off 0 bases at V and 3 bases at J, with 27 bases between the two ends. The CDR3 is 21 residues long. CDR3 region: CASSLALTPGYRPELYNEQFF. The CDR3 region has the DNA TGTGCCAGCAGCTTAGCATTGACGCCGGGATACCGGCCGGAACTCTACAATGAGCAGTTCTTC.

This clonotype was observed a handful of times. The V and J genes are TRBV6-5 and TRBJ2-1; 10 bases match TRBD1. The junction had 1 base not matched to a gene; V was cut back by 2 bases and J by 0 bases. Germline V gene lookup returns CDR1 MNHEY and CDR2 SVGAGI. There are 16 residues in the CDR3. The CDR3 nucleotides are TGTGCCAGCAGTTACCGGACAGGGGGCTCCTACAATGAGCAGTTCTTC. Translated: CASSYRTGGSYNEQFF.

This clonotype was observed a few times. V is TRBV5-1 and J is TRBJ2-7; a weak D match, TRBD2 (6 bases). The V gene lost 4 bases and the J gene lost 3 bases, with 14 bases spanning the gap. Germline loops: CDR1 SGHRS, CDR2 YFSETQ. The CDR3 runs 14 residues. For the CDR3, the DNA is TGCGCCAGCAGCCGAGATGACGGGAGCTACGAGCAGTACTTC. Translating it yields CASSRDDGSYEQYF.